These 32 T cell receptor beta chains share one sample of origin, sequenced in a study of T-cell memory formation after mild COVID-19. TCRdb re-called the 5' RACE reads through MiXCR, storing one row per CDR3 protein. Among about 140,000 distinct CDR3 sequences listed, around 15% were seen once. Sample: PBMCs or a T cell subset sorted from them (not recorded which). Every receptor here comes from an adult woman who had mild COVID-19 (a few samples of this study predate the infection). Cell type and time point are not known.

The chain has TRBV5-5 and TRBJ2-1; D gene uncertain. The CDR3 sequence is 14 residues long. V lost 4 bases and J 5 bases, leaving 13 bases between the germline ends. Germline-derived CDR1 and CDR2 are SGHKS and YYEKEE (reference sequence). CDR3 coding DNA: TGTGCCAGCAGCGCGCCCCGCCCCAACAATGAGCAGTTCTTC. Translating it yields CASSAPRPNNEQFF.

This chain links TRBV7-2 with TRBJ1-2, with D unresolved. The CDR3 is 13 amino acids. With 5 bases removed from V and 7 bases from J, the gap between germline ends came to 14 bases. Germline loops: CDR1 SGHTA, CDR2 FQGNSA. The DNA of the CDR3 is TGTGCCAGCAGCCTCCGACGGGAAGGTGGCTACACCTTC. Amino acids: CASSLRREGGYTF.

The chain combines TRBV3-1 with TRBJ2-1; D is ambiguous. Germline-derived CDR1 and CDR2 are LGHDT and YNNKEL (reference sequence). The length of the CDR3 is 16 residues. The V gene lost 1 base and the J gene lost 2 bases, with 12 bases spanning the gap. CDR3 amino acids: CASSQVAVFPYNEQFF. In DNA, the CDR3 is TGTGCCAGCAGCCAAGTCGCAGTTTTCCCCTACAATGAGCAGTTCTTC.

This chain uses TRBV20-1 with TRBJ2-3, with 12 nucleotides matching TRBD2. The CDR3 is 16 residues long. V gave up 6 bases and J gave up 3 bases; unmatched junction bases: 10. The germline gives CDR1 DFQATT, CDR2 SNEGSKA (reference sequence). For the CDR3, the DNA is TGCAGTGCAACCTCTAGCGGGGGGGCTTGGACAGATACGCAGTATTTT. This gives the protein CSATSSGGAWTDTQYF.

This clonotype appeared a few times. The J gene is TRBJ1-4, the V gene TRBV7-9; D possibly corresponds to TRBD1 (5 bases). CDR3 size: 15 residues. CDR1 is SEHNR and CDR2 is FQNEAQ in the germline V gene (reference sequence). V lost 1 base to trimming and J lost 7 bases, with 13 bases between them. CDR3 nucleotides: TGTGCCAGCAGCTTAGTGGGGCTGTACGGTGAAAAACTGTTTTTT. Amino acid sequence: CASSLVGLYGEKLFF.

This clonotype has a handful of counts. Written as DNA, the CDR3 is TGTGCCAGCAGCTTACCTGTGGTGGTGTCCGGGGAGCTGTTTTTT. Protein sequence: CASSLPVVVSGELFF. The J gene is TRBJ2-2, the V gene TRBV7-2, with D unresolved. V lost 2 bases to trimming and J lost 6 bases, with 13 bases between them. The germline V gene has CDR1 SGHTA and CDR2 FQGNSA. The CDR3 is 15 residues long.

This clonotype was observed a handful of times. The chain has TRBV6-5 and TRBJ2-7, with TRBD1 identical over 7 bases. Germline-derived CDR1 and CDR2 are MNHEY and SVGAGI. The CDR3 is 14 amino acids. V was clipped by 2 bases and J by 2 bases; unmatched bases: 3. CDR3 loop: CASSYQGQTYEQYF. CDR3 coding DNA: TGTGCCAGCAGTTACCAGGGACAGACCTACGAGCAGTACTTC.

This clonotype has only a few counts. The CDR3 DNA sequence: TGTGCCACCAGCGACACTTACGAGCAGTACTTC. Residues: CATSDTYEQYF. This chain connects TRBV24-1 to TRBJ2-7; D remains ambiguous. V was trimmed by 7 bases and J by 4 bases, leaving 7 bases between them. The CDR3 totals 11 residues. Germline CDR1 and CDR2: KGHDR and SFDVKD.

This chain links TRBV10-2 with TRBJ2-6; 7 bases match TRBD1. CDR1 and CDR2 from the germline V gene are WSHSY and SAAADI. The CDR3 runs 14 residues. The V and J ends lost 6 bases and 2 bases, in that order; junction bases with no gene match: 1. CDR3 DNA sequence: TGCGCCAGCAGCGACAGGGCTGGGGCCAACGTCCTGACTTTC. Its translation is CASSDRAGANVLTF.

The chain employs TRBV13 and TRBJ1-1; maybe TRBD1 (6 bases). The CDR3 spans 13 residues. CDR1 PRHDT and CDR2 FYEKMQ come from the germline V gene (reference sequence). V was cut by 3 bases and J by 6 bases, with 11 bases left in between. The CDR3 reads CASSFTGPSEAFF. CDR3 sequence (DNA): TGTGCCAGCAGCTTTACAGGGCCTTCTGAAGCTTTCTTT.

The rearrangement joins TRBV4-1 to TRBJ2-5; D call uncertain. The CDR3 sequence is 13 residues long. Germline values: CDR1 MGHRA, CDR2 YSYEKL. V dropped 0 bases and J dropped 5 bases, with 7 bases sitting between them. The DNA of the CDR3 is TGCGCCAGCAGCCAAGATTGGGTCGAGACCCAGTACTTC. This encodes CASSQDWVETQYF.

The chain carries TRBV2 and TRBJ2-7, with D possibly being TRBD1 or TRBD2 (5 bases each). This CDR3 is built from 15 residues. The V end lost 3 bases, the J end lost 4 bases, and 16 bases lay between the germline ends. CDR1 is SNHLY, CDR2 FYNNEI, per germline. The CDR3 sequence is CASSDGRQRFYEQYF. The CDR3, as DNA: TGTGCCAGCAGTGATGGGAGACAGCGCTTTTACGAGCAGTACTTC.

This clonotype was seen more than once but under ten times. J is TRBJ1-1 and V is TRBV7-9; D remains ambiguous. Germline values: CDR1 SEHNR, CDR2 FQNEAQ (reference sequence). The CDR3 extends over 13 amino acids. V was clipped by 1 base and J by 8 bases, with 11 bases between them. The CDR3 DNA reads TGTGCCAGCAGCTTAGTTGGTAAAACAGAAGCTTTCTTT. It encodes CASSLVGKTEAFF.

The CDR3 DNA reads TGTGCCAGCAGCCAAGAGTGGCGTGGCGAGCAGTACTTC. Translated: CASSQEWRGEQYF. The V and J genes are TRBV3-1 and TRBJ2-7; D remains unclear. The CDR3 covers 13 residues. V lost 0 bases, J lost 6 bases, and 9 bases lay in between. The germline CDR1 and CDR2 sequences are LGHDT and YNNKEL (reference sequence).

There are many counts of this clonotype. The V call is TRBV25-1, the J call TRBJ2-1; 8 bases are a match to TRBD2. V was clipped by 6 bases and J by 3 bases; unmatched bases: 4. CDR1 MGHDK and CDR2 SYGVNS come from the germline V gene. The CDR3 loop spans 14 amino acids. The CDR3 coding sequence is TGTGCCAGCAGCCCGGGACTAGACTACAATGAGCAGTTCTTC. Translating it yields CASSPGLDYNEQFF. Drawing the rest from reference TRBV25-1 and TRBJ2-1, the complete variable domain is EADIYQTPRYLVIGTGKKITLECSQTMGHDKMYWYQQDPGMELHLIHYSYGVNSTEKGDLSSESTVSRIRTEHFPLTLESARPSHTSQYLCASSPGLDYNEQFFGPGTRLTVL.

The count of this clonotype is one. This rearrangement joins TRBV29-1 to TRBJ2-7; no clear D. The germline V and J ends were trimmed by 0 bases and 3 bases, with 3 bases remaining between them. There are 11 residues in the CDR3. CDR1 and CDR2 from the germline V gene are SQVTM and ANQGSEA. The CDR3 reads CSVEESYEQYF. The CDR3 DNA reads TGCAGCGTTGAAGAGAGCTACGAGCAGTACTTC.

This chain connects TRBV9 to TRBJ2-3; TRBD2 matches at 7 bases. J lost 2 bases, V lost 3 bases, and 9 bases had no gene match. This CDR3 is built from 16 residues. The germline V gene has CDR1 SGDLS and CDR2 YYNGEE. The CDR3 loop reads CASSASGNRATDTQYF. Here the CDR3 DNA reads TGTGCCAGCAGCGCCAGCGGGAATCGGGCCACAGATACGCAGTATTTT.

This clonotype was counted a few times. The gene calls are TRBV5-6 and TRBJ2-7; 12 bases are shared with TRBD2. Germline assignment: CDR1 SGHDT and CDR2 YYEEEE. J lost 2 bases, V lost 4 bases, and 7 bases had no gene match. The CDR3 contains 16 residues. CDR3 in DNA: TGTGCCAGCAGCCTACCGACTAGCGGGAGCCCCTACGAGCAGTACTTC. Protein product: CASSLPTSGSPYEQYF. The variable domain in full, with the rest retrieved from reference TRBV5-6 and TRBJ2-7, is DAGVTQSPTHLIKTRGQQVTLRCSPKSGHDTVSWYQQALGQGPQFIFQYYEEEERQRGNFPDRFSGHQFPNYSSELNVNALLLGDSALYLCASSLPTSGSPYEQYFGPGTRLTVT.

The chain combines TRBV4-1 with TRBJ2-7, with TRBD2 matching over 8 bases. The CDR3 has 16 residues. Germline V CDR1 and CDR2: MGHRA, YSYEKL. V lost 1 base and J lost 2; bases outside the gene matches: 7. The CDR3 DNA reads TGCGCCAGCAGCCAAGGATCCGGGGGGGGAACCTACGAGCAGTACTTC. Its protein is CASSQGSGGGTYEQYF.

A single count supports this clonotype. The V gene is TRBV29-1, the J gene TRBJ2-7; 14 nucleotides align to TRBD2. CDR3 length: 15 residues. The V segment lost 2 bases and the J segment 3 bases; nucleotides outside the gene matches: 3. Looked up from germline, CDR1 is SQVTM and CDR2 is ANQGSEA. This CDR3 is CSVEPGTSGGYEQYF. The CDR3 DNA sequence: TGCAGCGTTGAACCCGGGACTAGCGGGGGCTACGAGCAGTACTTC.

In this sample, this clonotype turned up a few times. The V and J genes are TRBV27 and TRBJ2-4; tentative D call: TRBD2 (5 bases). CDR1 MNHEY and CDR2 SMNVEV come from the germline V gene (reference sequence). CDR3 length: 16 residues. V was cut by 1 base and J by 0 bases, with 10 bases left in between. Written as DNA, the CDR3 is TGTGCCAGCAGTTTATGGGGAGAAGGAGCCAAAAACATTCAGTACTTC. It specifies CASSLWGEGAKNIQYF.

The chain couples TRBV20-1 to TRBJ2-1; 8 nucleotides match TRBD2. The CDR3 is 16 residues long. Germline V gene data show CDR1 as DFQATT and CDR2 as SNEGSKA (reference sequence). V lost 0 bases and J lost 6; bases outside the gene matches: 10. CDR3 bases: TGCAGTGCTAGAGATACGGACTCGCGGGGGGCCAATGAGCAGTTCTTC. Translation gives CSARDTDSRGANEQFF.

The genes are TRBV29-1 and TRBJ1-2; possibly TRBD1 for D (5 bases). Looked up from germline, CDR1 is SQVTM and CDR2 is ANQGSEA. The length of the CDR3 is 12 residues. The CDR3 sequence is CSQQVGDGGYTF. CDR3 DNA sequence: TGCAGTCAGCAAGTGGGGGATGGTGGCTACACCTTC.

This clonotype was picked up a small number of times. The chain links TRBV11-3 to TRBJ2-1; D gene ambiguous. Trimming cost V 5 bases and J 4 bases, with 15 bases left between them. Germline assignment: CDR1 SGHNT and CDR2 YENEEA. This CDR3 spans 15 amino acids. The CDR3 bases are TGTGCCAGCAGCCAGATCGTCGGACGGTACAATGAGCAGTTCTTC. Translation gives CASSQIVGRYNEQFF.

This clonotype was counted between two and nine times. This chain uses TRBV7-8 with TRBJ2-7, with 7 nucleotides matching TRBD1. After removal of 5 bases from V and 4 bases from J, the junction contained 5 bases not matched to a gene. CDR3 size: 13 residues. CDR1 is SGHVS, CDR2 FQNEAQ, per germline. CDR3 nucleotide sequence: TGTGCCAGCAGCAACCGGGACAGTTACGAGCAGTACTTC. Protein product: CASSNRDSYEQYF.

The chain joins TRBV7-9 to TRBJ2-1, with TRBD2 matching over 13 bases. The germline CDR1 and CDR2 sequences are SEHNR and FQNEAQ (reference sequence). Unmatched junction bases numbered 7, after V lost 8 bases and J lost 0 bases. The CDR3 contains 17 residues. The CDR3 sequence: CASGGGLAGSSYNEQFF. Written as DNA, the CDR3 is TGTGCCAGCGGGGGGGGACTAGCGGGGAGCTCCTACAATGAGCAGTTCTTC.

This clonotype was observed a handful of times. The chain employs TRBV29-1 and TRBJ1-5; D not resolved. V lost 5 bases and J lost 0, with 11 bases in between. The germline V gene encodes CDR1 SQVTM and CDR2 ANQGSEA. The CDR3 runs 14 residues. CDR3 bases: TGCAGCGTTTGGGATGGGGATAGCAATCAGCCCCAGCATTTT. Its translation: CSVWDGDSNQPQHF.

The chain uses TRBV5-1 and TRBJ1-1, with D possibly TRBD1 on 5 matching bases. CDR3 length equals 15 residues. Germline V gene sequence: CDR1 SGHRS, CDR2 YFSETQ. V shed 1 base and J shed 2 bases, with 12 bases lying between them. CDR3 in amino acids: CASSLSGIGNTEAFF. Written as DNA, the CDR3 is TGCGCCAGCAGCTTGTCAGGGATCGGAAACACTGAAGCTTTCTTT.

In its sample, this clonotype was seen many times. The rearrangement uses TRBV7-9 and TRBJ2-4, with 8 bases lining up with TRBD1. The junction had 8 bases not matched to a gene; V was cut back by 5 bases and J by 11 bases. The CDR3 is made up of 13 amino acids. Germline assignment: CDR1 SEHNR and CDR2 FQNEAQ (reference sequence). This CDR3 reads CASSPRDRTLQYF. The CDR3 nucleotides are TGTGCCAGCAGCCCACGGGACAGGACTCTTCAGTACTTC.

This clonotype was observed a few times. The CDR3 DNA follows: TGTGCCAGCAGCCACCCCGCCGGGAGGACAGCTGGCTACACCTTC. This translates into CASSHPAGRTAGYTF. The gene calls are TRBV13 and TRBJ1-2; D possibly corresponds to TRBD1 (6 bases). CDR1 PRHDT and CDR2 FYEKMQ come from the germline V gene (reference sequence). V gave up 5 bases and J gave up 7 bases, with 20 bases separating them. The CDR3 has 15 amino acids. Combining the CDR3 with reference TRBV13 and TRBJ1-2 gives the whole variable domain AAGVIQSPRHLIKEKRETATLKCYPIPRHDTVYWYQQGPGQDPQFLISFYEKMQSDKGSIPDRFSAQQFSDYHSELNMSSLELGDSALYFCASSHPAGRTAGYTFGSGTRLTVV.

This clonotype turned up a few times. The chain joins TRBV7-9 to TRBJ1-1; the match to TRBD1 covers 9 bases. Germline V gene lookup returns CDR1 SEHNR and CDR2 FQNEAQ (reference sequence). The CDR3 runs 14 residues. Losses at the gene ends were 5 bases for V and 3 bases for J; bases not matched to a gene: 4. In DNA form, the CDR3 reads TGTGCCAGCAGCCCCAGACAGGGGGACACTGAAGCTTTCTTT. Residues: CASSPRQGDTEAFF.

The rearrangement links TRBV20-1 to TRBJ1-1; D not resolved. CDR1 and CDR2 (germline): DFQATT, SNEGSKA (reference sequence). V shed 3 bases and J shed 1 base, with 12 bases lying between them. The CDR3 loop spans 14 amino acids. In nucleotides, the CDR3 is TGCAGTGCTAGGAGCGTAACAGAGAACACTGAAGCTTTCTTT. Translated, it gives CSARSVTENTEAFF.